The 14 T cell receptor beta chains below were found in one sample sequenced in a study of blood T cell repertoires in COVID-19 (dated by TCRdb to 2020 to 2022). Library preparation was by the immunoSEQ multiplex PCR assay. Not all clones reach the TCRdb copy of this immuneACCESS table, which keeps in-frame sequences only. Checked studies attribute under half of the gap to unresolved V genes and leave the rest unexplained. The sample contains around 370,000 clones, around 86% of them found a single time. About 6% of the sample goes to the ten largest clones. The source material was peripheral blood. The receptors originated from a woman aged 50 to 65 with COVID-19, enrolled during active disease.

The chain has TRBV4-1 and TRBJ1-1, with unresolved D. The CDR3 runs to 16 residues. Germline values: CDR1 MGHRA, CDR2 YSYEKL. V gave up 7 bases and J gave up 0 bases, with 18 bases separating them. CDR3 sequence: CASNPGLPPMNTEAFF. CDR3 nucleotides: TGCGCCAGCAACCCCGGACTCCCCCCTATGAACACTGAAGCTTTCTTT.

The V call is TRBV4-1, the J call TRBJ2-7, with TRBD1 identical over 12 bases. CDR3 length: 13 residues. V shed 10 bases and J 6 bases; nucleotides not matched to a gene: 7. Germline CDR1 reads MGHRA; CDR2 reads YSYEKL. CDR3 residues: CATQGQGASEQYF. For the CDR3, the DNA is TGCGCCACCCAGGGACAGGGGGCATCCGAGCAGTACTTC.

In DNA, the CDR3 is TGTGCCAGCAGTTTAGCGCCAGGTCCGCAGTACTTC. Protein: CASSLAPGPQYF. The rearrangement links TRBV12-3 or TRBV12-4 to TRBJ2-7; D remains unclear. The length of the CDR3 is 12 residues. V lost 0 bases and J lost 9, with 9 bases in between.

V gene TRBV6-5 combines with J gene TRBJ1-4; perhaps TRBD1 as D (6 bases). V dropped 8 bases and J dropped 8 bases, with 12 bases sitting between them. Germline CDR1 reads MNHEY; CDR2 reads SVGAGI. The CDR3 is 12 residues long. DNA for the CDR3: TGTGCCAGCGGCAGGGGCAAGGAAAAACTGTTTTTT. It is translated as CASGRGKEKLFF.

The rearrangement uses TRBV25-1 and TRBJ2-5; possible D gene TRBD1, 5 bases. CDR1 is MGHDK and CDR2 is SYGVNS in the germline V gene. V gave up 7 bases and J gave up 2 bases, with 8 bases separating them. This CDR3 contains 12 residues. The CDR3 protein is CASNDRQETQYF. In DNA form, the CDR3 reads TGTGCCAGCAACGACAGACAAGAGACCCAGTACTTC.

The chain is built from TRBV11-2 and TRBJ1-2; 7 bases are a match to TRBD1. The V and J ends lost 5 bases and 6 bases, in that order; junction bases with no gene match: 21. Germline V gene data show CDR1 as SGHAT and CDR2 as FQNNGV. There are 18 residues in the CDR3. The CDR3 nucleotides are TGTGCCAGCAGCCCCCAACTGGGACAGAGCGACGCGGGCCATGGCTACACCTTC. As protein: CASSPQLGQSDAGHGYTF.

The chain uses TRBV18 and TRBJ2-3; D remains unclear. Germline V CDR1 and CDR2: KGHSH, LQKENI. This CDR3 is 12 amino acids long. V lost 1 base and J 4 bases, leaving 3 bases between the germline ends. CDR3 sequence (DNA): TGTGCCAGCTCACCACGCGCAGATACGCAGTATTTT. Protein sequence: CASSPRADTQYF. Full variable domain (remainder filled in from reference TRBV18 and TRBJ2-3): NAGVMQNPRHLVRRRGQEARLRCSPMKGHSHVYWYRQLPEEGLKFMVYLQKENIIDESGMPKERFSAEFPKEGPSILRIQQVVRGDSAAYFCASSPRADTQYFGPGTRLTVL.

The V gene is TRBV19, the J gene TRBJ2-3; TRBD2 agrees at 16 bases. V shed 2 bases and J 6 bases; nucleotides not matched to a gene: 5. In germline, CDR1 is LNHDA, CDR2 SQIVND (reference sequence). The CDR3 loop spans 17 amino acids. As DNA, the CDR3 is TGTGCCAGTAGTATAACGGGACTAGCGGGAGGGCTTGATACGCAGTATTTT. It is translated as CASSITGLAGGLDTQYF.

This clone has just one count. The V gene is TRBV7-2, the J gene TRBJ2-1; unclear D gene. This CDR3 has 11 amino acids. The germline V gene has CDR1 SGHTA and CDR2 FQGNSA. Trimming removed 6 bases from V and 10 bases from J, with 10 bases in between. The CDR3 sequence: CASSWIGEQFF. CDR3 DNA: TGTGCCAGCAGTTGGATCGGGGAGCAGTTCTTC.

CDR3 sequence reads: CASSASRSGNSEQFF. CDR3 DNA: TGTGCCAGCAGCGCCTCCAGGAGCGGGAACTCTGAGCAGTTCTTC. The chain joins TRBV7-2 to TRBJ2-1; 7 bases align to TRBD2. V gave up 5 bases and J gave up 9 bases; unmatched junction bases: 13. Germline lookup yields CDR1 SGHTA and CDR2 FQGNSA. The CDR3 covers 15 residues.

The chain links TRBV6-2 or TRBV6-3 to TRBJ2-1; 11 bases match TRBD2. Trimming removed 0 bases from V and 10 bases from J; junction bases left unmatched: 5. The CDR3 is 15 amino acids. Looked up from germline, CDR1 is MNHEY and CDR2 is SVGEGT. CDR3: CASSYSSGRAREQFF. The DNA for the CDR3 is TGTGCCAGCAGTTACTCTAGCGGGAGGGCCAGAGAGCAGTTCTTC.

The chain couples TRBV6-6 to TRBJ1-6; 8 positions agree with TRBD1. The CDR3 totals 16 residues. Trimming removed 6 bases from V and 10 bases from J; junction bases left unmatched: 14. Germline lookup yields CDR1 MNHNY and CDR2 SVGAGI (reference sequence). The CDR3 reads CASRRSLQGDGSPLHF. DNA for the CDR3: TGTGCCAGCAGGCGATCGTTACAGGGGGATGGGTCACCCCTCCACTTT.

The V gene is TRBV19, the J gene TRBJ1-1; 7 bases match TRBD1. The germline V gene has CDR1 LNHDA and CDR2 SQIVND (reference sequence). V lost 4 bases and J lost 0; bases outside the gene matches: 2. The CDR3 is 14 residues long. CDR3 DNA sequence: TGTGCCAGTAGTAGGGACAGTCTGAACACTGAAGCTTTCTTT. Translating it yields CASSRDSLNTEAFF.

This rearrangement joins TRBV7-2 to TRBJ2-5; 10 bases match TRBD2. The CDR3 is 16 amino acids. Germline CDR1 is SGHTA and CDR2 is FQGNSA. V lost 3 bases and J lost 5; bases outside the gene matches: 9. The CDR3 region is CASSFLSSGRGETQYF. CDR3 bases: TGTGCCAGCAGCTTTCTTTCTAGCGGGAGAGGGGAGACCCAGTACTTC.